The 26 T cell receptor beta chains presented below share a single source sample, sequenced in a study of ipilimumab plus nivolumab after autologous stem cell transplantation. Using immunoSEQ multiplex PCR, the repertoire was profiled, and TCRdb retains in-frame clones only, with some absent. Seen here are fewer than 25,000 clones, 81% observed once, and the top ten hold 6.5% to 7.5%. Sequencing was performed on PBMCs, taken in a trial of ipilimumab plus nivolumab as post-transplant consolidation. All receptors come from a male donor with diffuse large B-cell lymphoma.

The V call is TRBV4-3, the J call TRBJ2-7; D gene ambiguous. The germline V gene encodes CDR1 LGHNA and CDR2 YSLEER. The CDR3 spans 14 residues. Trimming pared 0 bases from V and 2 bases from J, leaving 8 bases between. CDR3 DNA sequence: TGCGCCAGCAGCCAAGATTCTTGGACCTACGAGCAGTACTTC. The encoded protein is CASSQDSWTYEQYF.

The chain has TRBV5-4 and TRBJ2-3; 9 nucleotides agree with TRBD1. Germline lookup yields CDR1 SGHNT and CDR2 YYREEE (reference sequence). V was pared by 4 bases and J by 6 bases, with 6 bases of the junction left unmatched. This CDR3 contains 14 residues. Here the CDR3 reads CASSPRGQGDTQYF. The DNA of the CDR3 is TGTGCCAGCAGCCCCCGGGGACAGGGTGATACGCAGTATTTT.

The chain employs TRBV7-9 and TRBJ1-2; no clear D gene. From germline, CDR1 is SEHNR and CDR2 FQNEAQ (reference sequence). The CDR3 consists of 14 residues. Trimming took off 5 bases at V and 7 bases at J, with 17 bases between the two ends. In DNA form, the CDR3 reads TGTGCCAGCAGCCGCGACCGCCTCGGCGGTGGCTACACCTTC. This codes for CASSRDRLGGGYTF.

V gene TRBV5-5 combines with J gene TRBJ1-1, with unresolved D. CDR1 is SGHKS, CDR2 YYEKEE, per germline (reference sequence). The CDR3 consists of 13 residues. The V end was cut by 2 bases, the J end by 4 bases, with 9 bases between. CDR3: CASSFVASTEAFF. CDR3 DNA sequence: TGTGCCAGCAGCTTTGTCGCCTCCACTGAAGCTTTCTTT. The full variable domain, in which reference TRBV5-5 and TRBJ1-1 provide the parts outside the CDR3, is DAGVTQSPTHLIKTRGQQVTLRCSPISGHKSVSWYQQVLGQGPQFIFQYYEKEERGRGNFPDRFSARQFPNYSSELNVNALLLGDSALYLCASSFVASTEAFFGQGTRLTVV.

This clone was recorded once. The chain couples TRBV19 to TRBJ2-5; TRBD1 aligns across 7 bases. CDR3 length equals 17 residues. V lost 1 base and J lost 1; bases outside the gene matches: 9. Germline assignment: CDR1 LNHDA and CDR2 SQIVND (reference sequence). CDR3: CASSIAASGTAQETQYF. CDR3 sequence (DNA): TGTGCCAGTAGTATAGCGGCCTCCGGGACAGCCCAAGAGACCCAGTACTTC.

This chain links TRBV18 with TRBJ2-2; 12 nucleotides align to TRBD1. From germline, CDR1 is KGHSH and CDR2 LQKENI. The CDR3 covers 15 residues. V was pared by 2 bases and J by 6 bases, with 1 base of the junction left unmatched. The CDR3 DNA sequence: TGTGCCAGCTCACCAGGGACAGGGGGCTCCGGGGAGCTGTTTTTT. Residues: CASSPGTGGSGELFF.

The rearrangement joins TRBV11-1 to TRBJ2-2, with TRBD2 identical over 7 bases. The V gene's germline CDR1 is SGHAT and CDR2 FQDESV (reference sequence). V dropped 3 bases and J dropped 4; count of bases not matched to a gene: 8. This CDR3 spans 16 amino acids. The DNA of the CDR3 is TGTGCCAGCAGCTTCGGACTAGTCGGGAGCACCGGGGAGCTGTTTTTT. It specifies CASSFGLVGSTGELFF.

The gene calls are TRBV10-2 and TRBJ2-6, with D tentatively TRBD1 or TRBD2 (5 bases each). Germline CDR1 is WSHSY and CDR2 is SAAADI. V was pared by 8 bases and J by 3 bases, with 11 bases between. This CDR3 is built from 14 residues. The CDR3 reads CASGGGSGANVLTF. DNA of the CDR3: TGCGCCAGCGGGGGTGGAAGTGGGGCCAACGTCCTGACTTTC.

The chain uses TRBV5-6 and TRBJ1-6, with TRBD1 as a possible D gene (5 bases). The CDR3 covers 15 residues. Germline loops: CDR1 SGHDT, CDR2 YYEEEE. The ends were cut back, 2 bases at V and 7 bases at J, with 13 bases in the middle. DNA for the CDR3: TGTGCCAGCAGCTTACCCGGGGGTCACAATTCACCCCTCCACTTT. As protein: CASSLPGGHNSPLHF. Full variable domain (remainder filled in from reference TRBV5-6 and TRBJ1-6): DAGVTQSPTHLIKTRGQQVTLRCSPKSGHDTVSWYQQALGQGPQFIFQYYEEEERQRGNFPDRFSGHQFPNYSSELNVNALLLGDSALYLCASSLPGGHNSPLHFGNGTRLTVT.

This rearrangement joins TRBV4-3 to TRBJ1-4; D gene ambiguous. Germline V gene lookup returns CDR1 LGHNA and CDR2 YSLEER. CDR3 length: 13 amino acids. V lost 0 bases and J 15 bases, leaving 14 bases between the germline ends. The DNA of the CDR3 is TGCGCCAGCAGCCAAGATAGGACGGAATGGATGTTTTTT. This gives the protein CASSQDRTEWMFF.

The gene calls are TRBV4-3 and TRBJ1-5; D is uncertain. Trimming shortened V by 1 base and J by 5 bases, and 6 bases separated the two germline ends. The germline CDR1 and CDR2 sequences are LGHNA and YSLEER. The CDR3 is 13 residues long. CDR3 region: CASSQAVDQPQHF. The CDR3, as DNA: TGCGCCAGCAGCCAAGCGGTGGATCAGCCCCAGCATTTT.

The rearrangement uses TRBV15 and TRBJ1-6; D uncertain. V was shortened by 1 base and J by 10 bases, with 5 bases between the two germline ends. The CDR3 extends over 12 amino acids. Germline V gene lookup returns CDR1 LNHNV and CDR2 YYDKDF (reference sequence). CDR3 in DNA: TGTGCCACCAGCAGAGCAGAATCACCCCTCCACTTT. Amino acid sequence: CATSRAESPLHF.

The CDR3 is CATSTDRAFYNEQFF. Here the CDR3 DNA reads TGTGCCACCAGCACAGACAGGGCATTCTACAATGAGCAGTTCTTC. V is TRBV15 and J is TRBJ2-1, with 7 bases fitting TRBD1. The CDR3 has 15 residues. The ends lost 4 bases at V and 3 bases at J; junction bases unmatched: 6. Germline CDR1 and CDR2: LNHNV and YYDKDF (reference sequence).

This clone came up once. The CDR3 region has the DNA TGTGCTAGCCAACGGGGGATTAGCACAGATACGCAGTATTTT. Its translation is CASQRGISTDTQYF. J is TRBJ2-3 and V is TRBV7-7, with D tentatively TRBD2 (6 bases). The length of the CDR3 is 14 residues. Germline V gene sequence: CDR1 SSHAT, CDR2 FNYEAQ (reference sequence).

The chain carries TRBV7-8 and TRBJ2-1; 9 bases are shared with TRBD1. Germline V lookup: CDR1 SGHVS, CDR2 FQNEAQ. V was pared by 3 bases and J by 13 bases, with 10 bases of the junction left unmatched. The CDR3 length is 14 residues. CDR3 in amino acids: CASSFPRTGAEQFF. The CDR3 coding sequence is TGTGCCAGCAGCTTCCCGCGGACAGGGGCAGAACAGTTCTTC.

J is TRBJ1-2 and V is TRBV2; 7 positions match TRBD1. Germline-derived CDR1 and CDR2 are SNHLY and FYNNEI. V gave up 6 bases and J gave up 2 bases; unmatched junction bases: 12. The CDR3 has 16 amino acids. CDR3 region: CASRSGTEGLNYGYTF. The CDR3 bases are TGTGCCAGCAGGTCCGGGACAGAGGGTTTGAACTATGGCTACACCTTC. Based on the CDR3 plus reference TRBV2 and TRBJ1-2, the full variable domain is EPEVTQTPSHQVTQMGQEVILRCVPISNHLYFYWYRQILGQKVEFLVSFYNNEISEKSEIFDDQFSVERPDGSNFTLKIRSTKLEDSAMYFCASRSGTEGLNYGYTFGSGTRLTVV.

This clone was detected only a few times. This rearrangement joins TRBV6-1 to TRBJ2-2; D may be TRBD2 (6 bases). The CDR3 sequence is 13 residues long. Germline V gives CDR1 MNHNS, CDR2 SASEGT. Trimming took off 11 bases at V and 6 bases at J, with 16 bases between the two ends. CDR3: CAYDGGISGELFF. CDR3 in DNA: TGTGCCTACGACGGGGGTATTTCCGGGGAGCTGTTTTTT.

The DNA of the CDR3 is TGCGCCAGCAGCCAAGAGGGCTTGAGCGGGGTCACAGATACGCAGTATTTT. This sequence encodes CASSQEGLSGVTDTQYF. The chain couples TRBV4-1 to TRBJ2-3; TRBD2 matches 7 bases. This CDR3 spans 17 amino acids. CDR1 MGHRA and CDR2 YSYEKL come from the germline V gene. V was pared by 0 bases and J by 2 bases, with 8 bases of the junction left unmatched.

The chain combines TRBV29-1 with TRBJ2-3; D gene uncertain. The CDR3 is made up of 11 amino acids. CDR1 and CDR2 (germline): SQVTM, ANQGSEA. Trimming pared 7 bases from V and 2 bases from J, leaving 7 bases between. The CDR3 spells CSADPTDTQYF. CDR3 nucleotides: TGCAGCGCCGACCCCACAGATACGCAGTATTTT.

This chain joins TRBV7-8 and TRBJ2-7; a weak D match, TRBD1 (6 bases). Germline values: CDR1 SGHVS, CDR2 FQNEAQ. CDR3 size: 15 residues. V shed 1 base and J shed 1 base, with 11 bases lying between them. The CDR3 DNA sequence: TGTGCCAGCAGCTTAGAGACAGGCCTTTCCTACGAGCAGTACTTC. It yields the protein CASSLETGLSYEQYF.

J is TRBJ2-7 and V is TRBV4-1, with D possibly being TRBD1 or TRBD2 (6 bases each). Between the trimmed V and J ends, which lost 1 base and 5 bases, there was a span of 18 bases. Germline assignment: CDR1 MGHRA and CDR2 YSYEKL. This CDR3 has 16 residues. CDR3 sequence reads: CASSQVWGAGGDEQYF. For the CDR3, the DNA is TGCGCCAGCAGCCAAGTTTGGGGGGCAGGAGGGGACGAGCAGTACTTC.

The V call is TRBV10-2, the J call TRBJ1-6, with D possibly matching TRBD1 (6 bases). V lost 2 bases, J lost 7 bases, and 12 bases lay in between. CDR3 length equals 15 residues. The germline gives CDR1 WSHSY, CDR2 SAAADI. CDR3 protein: CASSEGRGRNSPLHF. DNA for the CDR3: TGCGCCAGCAGTGAGGGTAGGGGGAGGAATTCACCCCTCCACTTT.

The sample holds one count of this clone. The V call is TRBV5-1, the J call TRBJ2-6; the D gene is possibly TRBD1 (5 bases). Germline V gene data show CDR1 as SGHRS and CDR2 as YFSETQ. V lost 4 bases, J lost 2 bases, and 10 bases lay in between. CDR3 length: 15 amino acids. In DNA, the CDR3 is TGCGCCAGCAGCGGCAGGGAACCTGGGGCCAACGTCCTGACTTTC. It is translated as CASSGREPGANVLTF. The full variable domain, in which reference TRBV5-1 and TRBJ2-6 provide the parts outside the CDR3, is KAGVTQTPRYLIKTRGQQVTLSCSPISGHRSVSWYQQTPGQGLQFLFEYFSETQRNKGNFPGRFSGRQFSNSRSEMNVSTLELGDSALYLCASSGREPGANVLTFGAGSRLTVL.

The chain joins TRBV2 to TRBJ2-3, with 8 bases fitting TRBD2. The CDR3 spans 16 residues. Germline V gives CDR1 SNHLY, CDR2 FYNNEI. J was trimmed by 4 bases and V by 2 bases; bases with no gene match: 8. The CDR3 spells CASSETGRGNPDTQYF. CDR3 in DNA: TGTGCCAGCAGTGAAACCGGGAGGGGAAACCCAGATACGCAGTATTTT.

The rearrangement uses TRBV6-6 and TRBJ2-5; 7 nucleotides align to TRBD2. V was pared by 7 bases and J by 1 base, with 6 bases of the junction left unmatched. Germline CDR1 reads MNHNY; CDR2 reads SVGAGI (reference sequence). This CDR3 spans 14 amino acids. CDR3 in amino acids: CASMDQRGQETQYF. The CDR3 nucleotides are TGTGCCAGCATGGACCAGCGGGGCCAAGAGACCCAGTACTTC.

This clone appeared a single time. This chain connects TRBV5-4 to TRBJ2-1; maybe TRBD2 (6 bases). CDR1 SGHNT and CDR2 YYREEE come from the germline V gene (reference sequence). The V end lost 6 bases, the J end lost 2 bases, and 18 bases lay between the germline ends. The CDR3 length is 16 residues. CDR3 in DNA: TGTGCCAGCACTACCGGGAGCGGAGTCGCCTACAATGAGCAGTTCTTC. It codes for CASTTGSGVAYNEQFF. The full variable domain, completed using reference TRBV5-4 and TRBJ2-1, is ETGVTQSPTHLIKTRGQQVTLRCSSQSGHNTVSWYQQALGQGPQFIFQYYREEENGRGNFPPRFSGLQFPNYSSELNVNALELDDSALYLCASTTGSGVAYNEQFFGPGTRLTVL.